Listed below are T cell receptor beta chains from one sample, sequenced in a study of tumor-infiltrating lymphocytes in primary liver carcinoma. TCRdb independently ran MiXCR on the multiplex PCR reads; one entry per CDR3 protein. Altogether approximately 100,000 distinct CDR3 sequences are present, more than 65% being singletons, with the ten largest covering about 12%. The specimen was liver tumor tissue from sampling region 2. Every receptor here comes from a woman aged 55-70 years with primary liver carcinoma and hepatitis B virus infection. The CDR3 runs from the conserved cysteine through the conserved F or W. Only part of the rows carry a size: once, few, many, or a class if the clone is expanded.

J: TRBJ2-3
length: 17
V: TRBV4-1
size: NA
CDR3: CASSQDAYRGRADTQYF

J: TRBJ2-3
length: 14
V: TRBV11-2
size: NA
CDR3: CASSLVGRTDTQYF

J: TRBJ2-7
length: 16
V: TRBV15
size: NA
CDR3: CATSRDPGTGQDEQYF

J: TRBJ1-5
length: 13
V: TRBV29-1
size: many
CDR3: CSAGQGSNQPQHF

J: TRBJ2-1
length: 14
V: TRBV5-6
size: many
CDR3: CASSPGHSYNEQFF

J: TRBJ1-1
length: 16
V: TRBV12-3/TRBV12-4
size: NA
CDR3: CASRAGTGQGNTEAFF

J: TRBJ2-3
length: 19
V: TRBV11-3
size: NA
CDR3: CAGSPGTSGLTFQRDTLYF

J: TRBJ2-7
length: 16
V: TRBV29-1
size: NA
CDR3: CSVSRGLAGVLYEQYF

J: TRBJ2-2
length: 16
V: TRBV7-9
size: once
CDR3: CASSRSGAGNTGELFF

J: TRBJ1-3
length: 15
V: TRBV28
size: few
CDR3: CASSLVHGSGNTIYF

J: TRBJ2-1
length: 17
V: TRBV11-2
size: NA
CDR3: CASNLLTRLGRLKERFF

J: TRBJ2-7
length: 15
V: TRBV6-5
size: NA
CDR3: CTSSAVAGGYYEQYF

J: TRBJ2-1
length: 14
V: TRBV11-3
size: medium-sized
CDR3: CASSLRDRDSQQFF

J: TRBJ2-4
length: 13
V: TRBV29-1
size: NA
CDR3: CSVAWTEQNIEYF

J: TRBJ1-5
length: 13
V: TRBV6-1
size: few
CDR3: CASSEIYDQPQHF

J: TRBJ2-1
length: 16
V: TRBV29-1
size: NA
CDR3: CNVEGISGRAVSEQFF

J: TRBJ2-1
length: 13
V: TRBV6-2/TRBV6-3
size: NA
CDR3: CTTLAGVRNEQFF

J: TRBJ2-7
length: 12
V: TRBV5-1
size: NA
CDR3: CASSPDNCEQYF

J: TRBJ2-1
length: 16
V: TRBV24-1
size: NA
CDR3: CATSDPSGRVYNEQFF

J: TRBJ2-7
length: 16
V: TRBV11-2
size: NA
CDR3: CASSLASGAGRFEQYF

J: TRBJ2-3
length: 14
V: TRBV29-1
size: NA
CDR3: CSAAVTGLADTHYF

J: TRBJ1-5
length: 13
V: TRBV11-2
size: NA
CDR3: CANSRDYNQSQHF

J: TRBJ1-6
length: 15
V: TRBV24-1
size: many
CDR3: CATSDLRGPNSPLHF

J: TRBJ2-7
length: 11
V: TRBV11-2
size: NA
CDR3: CASCPHHDQYF

J: TRBJ1-5
length: 14
V: TRBV2
size: few
CDR3: CASRTDIGNQPQHF

J: TRBJ2-5
length: 15
V: TRBV11-2
size: NA
CDR3: CASSTGQVTRGTQYF

J: TRBJ2-5
length: 14
V: TRBV28
size: NA
CDR3: CASSFGGAVKTQYF

J: TRBJ2-7
length: 14
V: TRBV28
size: NA
CDR3: CASSFQLGNCEQYF

J: TRBJ1-1
length: 14
V: TRBV6-1
size: NA
CDR3: CVCRYGTGGTEAFF